Sequencing of this T cell receptor beta chain was carried out in a study of T cell responses to AZD1222 COVID-19 vaccine. Libraries were prepared by immunoSEQ multiplex PCR; TCRdb keeps only in-frame clonotypes and omits some of them. The profile shows fewer than 85,000 clones, roughly nine tenths of them singletons. As to this clone: Its antigen remains unidentified.

Study-wide points: Nearly half of the spike-specific TCRs reportedly recognize variant regions that carry no mutations. Seropositivity was recorded at baseline in only six AZD1222 recipients. The span of vaccine-associated CD4 TCRs extended across spike, with dominance at 160-218 and 743-854. Rises in breadth and depth of Spike-specific TCRs came after two AZD1222 doses.

This TCR was sampled from an adult in good health. Material: peripheral blood, obtained on day 0 of AZD1222 vaccination.

CDR3 DNA: TGTGCCAGCAGCTCCGGGGGACTAGCGGGTACCTACGAGCAGTACTTC. This codes for CASSSGGLAGTYEQYF. The chain links TRBV13 to TRBJ2-7; 12 positions agree with TRBD2. CDR1 and CDR2 from the germline V gene are PRHDT and FYEKMQ (reference sequence). V dropped 4 bases and J dropped 2; count of bases not matched to a gene: 6. There are 16 residues in the CDR3.